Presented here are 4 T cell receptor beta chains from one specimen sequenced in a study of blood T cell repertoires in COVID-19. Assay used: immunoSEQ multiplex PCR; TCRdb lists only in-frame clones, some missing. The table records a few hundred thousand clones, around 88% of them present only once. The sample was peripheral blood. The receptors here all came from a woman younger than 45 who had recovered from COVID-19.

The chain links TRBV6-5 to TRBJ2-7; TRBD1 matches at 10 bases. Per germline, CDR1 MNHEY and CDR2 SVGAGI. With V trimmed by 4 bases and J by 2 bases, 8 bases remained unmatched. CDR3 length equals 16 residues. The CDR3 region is CASSSPGTGEPYEQYF. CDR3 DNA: TGTGCCAGCAGTTCCCCAGGGACAGGGGAACCCTACGAGCAGTACTTC.

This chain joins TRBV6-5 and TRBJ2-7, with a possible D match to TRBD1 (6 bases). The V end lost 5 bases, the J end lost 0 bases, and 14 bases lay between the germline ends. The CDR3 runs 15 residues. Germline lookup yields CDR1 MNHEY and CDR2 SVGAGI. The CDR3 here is CASSTGTKSSYEQYF. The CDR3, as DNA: TGTGCCAGCAGTACCGGGACAAAAAGCTCCTACGAGCAGTACTTC.

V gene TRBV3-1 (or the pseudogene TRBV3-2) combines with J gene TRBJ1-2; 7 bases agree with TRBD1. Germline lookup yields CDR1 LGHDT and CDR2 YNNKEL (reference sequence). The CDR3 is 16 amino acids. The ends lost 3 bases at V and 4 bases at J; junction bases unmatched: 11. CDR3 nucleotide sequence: TGTGCCAGCAGCCAGATAAGACAGGGAGGTGGCTATGGCTACACCTTC. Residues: CASSQIRQGGGYGYTF.

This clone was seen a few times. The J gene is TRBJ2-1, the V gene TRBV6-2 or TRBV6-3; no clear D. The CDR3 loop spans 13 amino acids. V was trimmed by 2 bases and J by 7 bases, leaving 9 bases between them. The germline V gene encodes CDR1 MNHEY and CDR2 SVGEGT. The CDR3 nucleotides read TGTGCCAGCAGTTACCAGGTCTGGAATGAGCAGTTCTTC. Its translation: CASSYQVWNEQFF.